The sample holds a few counts of the clone carrying this T cell receptor (beta chain). The antigen is undetermined. The authors ran a second PCR of about 6 to 12 cycles using a sample-barcoded 5' primer and a J-beta primer mix. MiXCR, run by TCRdb on the 5' RACE reads, gives a single entry per CDR3 protein. The sample holds 1.5 million to 1.8 million distinct CDR3 sequences; 35% to 45% are singletons and the top ten take more than 4%. The V gene's germline CDR1 is LGHNA and CDR2 YSLEER. V was clipped by 2 bases and J by 2 bases; unmatched bases: 4. The CDR3 sequence is 16 residues long. Each sample yielded at least 6 million isolated PBMCs. These data come from a study of blood T cells in healthy people across ages. Study outcomes and limitations: It was the long-lived donors that had more naive CD4+ cells and higher diversity than aged donors.

The sequence derives from a woman between 18 and 30 years old in good health. The gene calls are TRBV4-3 and TRBJ2-3; TRBD2 matches 10 bases. Sequencing was carried out using blood. The CDR3 is CASSQRAGGFTDTQYF. CDR3 sequence (DNA): TGCGCCAGCAGCCAACGAGCGGGAGGGTTCACAGATACGCAGTATTTT.